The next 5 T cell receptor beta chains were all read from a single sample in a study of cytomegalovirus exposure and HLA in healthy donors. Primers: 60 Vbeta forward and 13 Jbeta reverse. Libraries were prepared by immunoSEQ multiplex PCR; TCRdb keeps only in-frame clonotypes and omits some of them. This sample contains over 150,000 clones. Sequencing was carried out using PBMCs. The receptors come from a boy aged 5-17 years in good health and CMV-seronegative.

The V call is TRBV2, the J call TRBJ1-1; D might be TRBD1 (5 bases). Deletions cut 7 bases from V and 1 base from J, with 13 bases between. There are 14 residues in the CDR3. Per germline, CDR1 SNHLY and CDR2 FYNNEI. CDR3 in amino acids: CASTQRGENTEAFF. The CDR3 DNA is TGTGCCAGCACGCAACGGGGGGAGAACACTGAAGCTTTCTTT.

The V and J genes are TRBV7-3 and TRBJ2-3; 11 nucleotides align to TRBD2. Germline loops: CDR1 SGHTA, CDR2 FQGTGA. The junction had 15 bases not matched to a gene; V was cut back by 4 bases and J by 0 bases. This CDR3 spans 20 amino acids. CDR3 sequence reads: CASSSSLGASGGPSTDTQYF. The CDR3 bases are TGTGCCAGCAGCTCCTCGCTTGGGGCTAGCGGGGGGCCTAGCACAGATACGCAGTATTTT.

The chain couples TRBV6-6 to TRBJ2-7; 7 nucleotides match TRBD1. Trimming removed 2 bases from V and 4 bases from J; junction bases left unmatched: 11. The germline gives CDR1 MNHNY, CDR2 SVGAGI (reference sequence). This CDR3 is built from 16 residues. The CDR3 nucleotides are TGTGCCAGCAGTTACGACGGGACAGTTCGAGGTTACGAGCAGTACTTC. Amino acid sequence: CASSYDGTVRGYEQYF.

The CDR3, as DNA: TGTGCCAGCAGTTCTACAGGGACAACTAATGAAAAACTGTTTTTT. Translation: CASSSTGTTNEKLFF. This chain connects TRBV7-9 to TRBJ1-4; D perhaps matches TRBD1 (6 bases). V lost 6 bases to trimming and J lost 0 bases, with 11 bases between them. Germline V gene lookup returns CDR1 SEHNR and CDR2 FQNEAQ (reference sequence). The CDR3 spans 15 residues.

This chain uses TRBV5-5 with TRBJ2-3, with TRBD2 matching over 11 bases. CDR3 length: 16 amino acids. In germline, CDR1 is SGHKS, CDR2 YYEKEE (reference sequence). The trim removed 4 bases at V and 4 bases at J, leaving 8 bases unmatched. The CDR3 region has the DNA TGTGCCAGCAGCAAGCCTAGCGGGGGGAGATCAGATACGCAGTATTTT. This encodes CASSKPSGGRSDTQYF.